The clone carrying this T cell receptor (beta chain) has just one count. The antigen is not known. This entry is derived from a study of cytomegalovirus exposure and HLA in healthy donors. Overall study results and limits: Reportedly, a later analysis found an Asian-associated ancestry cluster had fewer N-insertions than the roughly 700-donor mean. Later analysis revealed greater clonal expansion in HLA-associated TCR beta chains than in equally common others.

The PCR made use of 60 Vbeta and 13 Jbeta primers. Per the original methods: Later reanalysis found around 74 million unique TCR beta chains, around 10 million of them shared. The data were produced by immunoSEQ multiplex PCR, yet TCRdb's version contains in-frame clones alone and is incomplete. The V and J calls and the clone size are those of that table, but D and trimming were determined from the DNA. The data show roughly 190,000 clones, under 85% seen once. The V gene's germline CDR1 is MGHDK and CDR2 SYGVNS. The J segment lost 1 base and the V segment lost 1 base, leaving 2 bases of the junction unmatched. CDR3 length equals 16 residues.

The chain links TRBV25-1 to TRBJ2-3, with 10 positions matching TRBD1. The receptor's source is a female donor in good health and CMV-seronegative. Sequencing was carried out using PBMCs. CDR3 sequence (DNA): TGTGCCAGCAGTGAATTGGGGACAGGGGGCACAGATACGCAGTATTTT. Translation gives CASSELGTGGTDTQYF.